A single sample is the source of the 32 T cell receptor beta chains below, sequenced in a study of cytomegalovirus exposure and HLA in healthy donors. The PCR contained 60 Vbeta and 13 Jbeta primers. Repertoires were generated with immunoSEQ multiplex PCR, while TCRdb's copy carries only in-frame clones and drops some. The sample lists 140,000 or so clones; roughly 70% were seen once. What was sequenced was PBMCs. The origin of the receptors is a woman aged 40 to 55 in good health and CMV-seronegative.

The J gene is TRBJ1-2, the V gene TRBV5-1; D is undetermined. V was clipped by 9 bases and J by 4 bases, with 19 bases between them. Germline V gene data show CDR1 as SGHRS and CDR2 as YFSETQ. The CDR3 covers 14 residues. CDR3 loop: CATSSEGWGYGYTF. The CDR3 DNA follows: TGCGCCACTTCATCGGAGGGATGGGGCTATGGCTACACCTTC.

The chain has TRBV2 and TRBJ2-7; TRBD1 agrees at 11 bases. CDR3 length equals 17 residues. V dropped 4 bases and J dropped 2; count of bases not matched to a gene: 10. The germline V gene encodes CDR1 SNHLY and CDR2 FYNNEI. The CDR3 is CASSAFAPGQGAYEQYF. The CDR3 nucleotides are TGTGCCAGCAGTGCGTTCGCTCCGGGACAGGGGGCCTACGAGCAGTACTTC.

The rearrangement links TRBV5-1 to TRBJ2-1; 9 bases align to TRBD1. The J segment lost 2 bases and the V segment lost 2 bases, leaving 11 bases of the junction unmatched. Germline V gene data show CDR1 as SGHRS and CDR2 as YFSETQ. This CDR3 contains 18 residues. CDR3 bases: TGCGCCAGCAGCTTCAGCCTTGCCGGGACAGGGACCTACAATGAGCAGTTCTTC. This translates into CASSFSLAGTGTYNEQFF.

This clone was picked up a small number of times. The V call is TRBV2, the J call TRBJ2-1; TRBD1 might be the D (6 bases). The germline CDR1 and CDR2 sequences are SNHLY and FYNNEI. The V end was cut by 2 bases, the J end by 5 bases, with 10 bases between. The CDR3 runs to 14 residues. CDR3 sequence reads: CASSELGADNEQFF. The DNA for the CDR3 is TGTGCCAGCAGTGAATTGGGGGCGGACAATGAGCAGTTCTTC.

In its sample, this clone was seen once. The rearrangement uses TRBV18 and TRBJ2-5; D is unclear. The CDR3 has 13 amino acids. From germline, CDR1 is KGHSH and CDR2 LQKENI. V was clipped by 3 bases and J by 0 bases, with 5 bases between them. CDR3: CASSPQNQETQYF. CDR3 sequence (DNA): TGTGCCAGCTCACCGCAGAACCAAGAGACCCAGTACTTC. The variable domain in full, with the rest retrieved from reference TRBV18 and TRBJ2-5, is NAGVMQNPRHLVRRRGQEARLRCSPMKGHSHVYWYRQLPEEGLKFMVYLQKENIIDESGMPKERFSAEFPKEGPSILRIQQVVRGDSAAYFCASSPQNQETQYFGPGTRLLVL.

The chain uses TRBV29-1 and TRBJ1-2; D remains ambiguous. CDR1 is SQVTM and CDR2 is ANQGSEA in the germline V gene. The V gene lost 1 base and the J gene lost 7 bases, with 10 bases spanning the gap. This CDR3 spans 12 amino acids. The DNA of the CDR3 is TGCAGCGTTGAAGGCGGGATCGGTGGCTACACCTTC. The encoded protein is CSVEGGIGGYTF.

The chain uses TRBV4-1 and TRBJ2-7; 7 bases agree with TRBD2. The germline CDR1 and CDR2 sequences are MGHRA and YSYEKL. The CDR3 is 12 residues long. J was trimmed by 7 bases and V by 0 bases; bases with no gene match: 0. CDR3 sequence reads: CASSQDGGEQYF. CDR3 nucleotides: TGCGCCAGCAGCCAAGACGGGGGGGAGCAGTACTTC.

The rearrangement links TRBV6-5 to TRBJ1-5; tentative D call: TRBD1 (5 bases). V was trimmed by 0 bases and J by 1 base, leaving 7 bases between them. Germline-derived CDR1 and CDR2 are MNHEY and SVGAGI. The CDR3 is made up of 15 amino acids. CDR3 loop: CASSYSRQSNQPQHF. The CDR3 DNA reads as TGTGCCAGCAGTTACTCCCGACAGAGCAATCAGCCCCAGCATTTT.

On this clone itself: A read error may account for a junction end that differs from germline. The chain joins TRBV7-9 to TRBJ1-2; 9 bases fit TRBD1. Looked up from germline, CDR1 is SEHNR and CDR2 is FQNEAQ (reference sequence). This CDR3 comprises 14 residues. CDR3 region: CSSDSTGGLHGYTF. The DNA of the CDR3 is TGTTCCAGCGATTCGACAGGGGGGTTACATGGCTACACCTTC.

The genes are TRBV11-2 and TRBJ2-7, with TRBD2 matching 7 bases. Trimming removed 0 bases from V and 3 bases from J; junction bases left unmatched: 2. The V gene's germline CDR1 is SGHAT and CDR2 FQNNGV. There are 14 residues in the CDR3. For the CDR3, the DNA is TGTGCCAGCAGCTTAGAACTAGCGAGCTACGAGCAGTACTTC. Translating it yields CASSLELASYEQYF.

The V and J genes are TRBV5-4 and TRBJ2-3, with TRBD1 matching over 7 bases. V lost 4 bases to trimming and J lost 6 bases; unmatched junction nucleotides: 11. Per germline, CDR1 SGHNT and CDR2 YYREEE (reference sequence). The CDR3 totals 15 residues. DNA of the CDR3: TGTGCCAGCAGCCAAACAGGGGCCCTTCAGGATACGCAGTATTTT. Its protein is CASSQTGALQDTQYF. Looking up the rest from reference TRBV5-4 and TRBJ2-3 gives the full variable domain: ETGVTQSPTHLIKTRGQQVTLRCSSQSGHNTVSWYQQALGQGPQFIFQYYREEENGRGNFPPRFSGLQFPNYSSELNVNALELDDSALYLCASSQTGALQDTQYFGPGTRLTVL.

This clone was seen a handful of times. The CDR3 DNA follows: TGTGCCAGCAGTGACTCGGAGACTAGCGGTAATGAGCAGTTCTTC. Translated, it gives CASSDSETSGNEQFF. The gene calls are TRBV6-4 and TRBJ2-1; 9 bases are shared with TRBD2. J was trimmed by 7 bases and V by 0 bases; bases with no gene match: 4. CDR1 is MRHNA, CDR2 SNTAGT, per germline. The CDR3 totals 15 residues.

The chain links TRBV4-2 to TRBJ2-5; 8 bases match TRBD2. The CDR3 covers 15 residues. V lost 5 bases to trimming and J lost 5 bases; unmatched junction nucleotides: 10. Germline CDR1 and CDR2: LGHNA and YNFKEQ. The CDR3 DNA is TGTGCCAGCAGCAAGACTATGCGGGGGGAGGAGACCCAGTACTTC. This sequence encodes CASSKTMRGEETQYF.

The J gene is TRBJ1-2, the V gene TRBV13; D gene ambiguous. The V end lost 3 bases, the J end lost 4 bases, and 6 bases lay between the germline ends. Germline loops: CDR1 PRHDT, CDR2 FYEKMQ (reference sequence). This CDR3 contains 12 residues. CDR3 residues: CASSFSGYGYTF. DNA of the CDR3: TGTGCCAGCAGCTTTAGTGGCTATGGCTACACCTTC.

The CDR3 DNA reads as TGTGCCAGCAGCCAAGTCGGGACCGGGGAGCTGTTTTTT. Protein product: CASSQVGTGELFF. The chain links TRBV14 to TRBJ2-2; D not resolved. Germline lookup yields CDR1 SGHDN and CDR2 FVKESK. The CDR3 extends over 13 amino acids. V dropped 1 base and J dropped 5 bases, with 5 bases sitting between them.

A few counts support this clone. This chain joins TRBV5-1 and TRBJ2-3; a weak D match, TRBD1 (5 bases). Germline V gene lookup returns CDR1 SGHRS and CDR2 YFSETQ. The V end lost 0 bases, the J end lost 4 bases, and 9 bases lay between the germline ends. The CDR3 has 14 residues. The CDR3 nucleotides read TGCGCCAGCAGCTTGGCAGGGTCCTCAGATACGCAGTATTTT. This codes for CASSLAGSSDTQYF.

This sequence joins TRBV5-1 and TRBJ2-3; 8 nucleotides align to TRBD1. The CDR3 is 17 amino acids. CDR1 is SGHRS, CDR2 YFSETQ, per germline. Losses at the gene ends were 0 bases for V and 4 bases for J; bases not matched to a gene: 10. The CDR3, as DNA: TGCGCCAGCAGCTTGGGGCGCCAGGGGGCGACAGCAGATACGCAGTATTTT. It is translated as CASSLGRQGATADTQYF.

This chain uses TRBV28 with TRBJ2-7, with 7 bases identical to TRBD2. Germline values: CDR1 MDHEN, CDR2 SYDVKM. The CDR3 sequence is 14 residues long. V lost 10 bases and J lost 0; bases outside the gene matches: 9. CDR3 amino acids: CAIQRPGGSYEQYF. CDR3 nucleotides: TGTGCCATCCAACGACCGGGGGGCTCCTACGAGCAGTACTTC.

This clone was seen just once. V is TRBV10-3 and J is TRBJ2-3; TRBD2 agrees at 10 bases. In germline, CDR1 is ENHRY, CDR2 SYGVKD. The CDR3 spans 16 residues. V lost 6 bases and J lost 2; bases outside the gene matches: 8. The chain's CDR3 is CAISTGLAGATDTQYF. The CDR3 nucleotides are TGTGCCATCAGCACTGGGCTAGCGGGGGCCACAGATACGCAGTATTTT.

This chain joins TRBV6-1 and TRBJ2-7, with D perhaps matching TRBD2 (7 bases). V shed 11 bases and J shed 2 bases, with 19 bases lying between them. Germline CDR1 MNHNS, CDR2 SASEGT. The CDR3 totals 14 residues. The chain's CDR3 is CAGGWGGLAYEQYF. CDR3 sequence (DNA): TGTGCCGGAGGGTGGGGGGGCCTAGCCTACGAGCAGTACTTC.

J is TRBJ2-7 and V is TRBV28, with 9 bases fitting TRBD1. V lost 3 bases to trimming and J lost 6 bases; unmatched junction nucleotides: 15. This CDR3 spans 17 amino acids. Germline V gene sequence: CDR1 MDHEN, CDR2 SYDVKM. The CDR3 region is CASSLVFSGQGRSEQYF. For the CDR3, the DNA is TGTGCCAGCAGTTTGGTTTTCTCGGGACAGGGTAGATCCGAGCAGTACTTC.

This clone has only a few counts. V is TRBV5-6 and J is TRBJ2-7; D might be TRBD1 (6 bases). V lost 4 bases and J lost 0, with 11 bases in between. The CDR3 length is 14 residues. Germline assignment: CDR1 SGHDT and CDR2 YYEEEE. The CDR3 bases are TGTGCCAGCAGCGGCACGGACAGCTCCTACGAGCAGTACTTC. Translating gives CASSGTDSSYEQYF.

The genes are TRBV28 and TRBJ2-7; TRBD1 matches at 7 bases. Germline V gives CDR1 MDHEN, CDR2 SYDVKM. CDR3 length: 15 amino acids. The J segment lost 2 bases and the V segment lost 4 bases, leaving 8 bases of the junction unmatched. For the CDR3, the DNA is TGTGCCAGCAGTTCTCCAGACAGGGCGCCCTACGAGCAGTACTTC. As protein: CASSSPDRAPYEQYF.

Only one count was recorded for this clone. The chain joins TRBV18 to TRBJ1-1; TRBD1 matches at 7 bases. V trimming: 6 bases; J trimming: 1 base; junction bases outside the gene matches: 2. This CDR3 is built from 13 residues. The germline CDR1 and CDR2 sequences are KGHSH and LQKENI. For the CDR3, the DNA is TGTGCCAGCTCGCAGGGGGGGAACACTGAAGCTTTCTTT. Amino acids: CASSQGGNTEAFF.

This chain uses TRBV28 with TRBJ1-5, with D possibly matching TRBD1 (6 bases). The germline V gene has CDR1 MDHEN and CDR2 SYDVKM. CDR3 length: 14 residues. V lost 6 bases and J 4 bases, leaving 13 bases between the germline ends. The CDR3, as DNA: TGTGCCAGCAGCCCCGGACAGTGGAATCAGCCCCAGCATTTT. It encodes CASSPGQWNQPQHF.

The table lists this clone with a count of one. The chain uses TRBV4-1 and TRBJ2-3; 8 bases fit TRBD2. V dropped 0 bases and J dropped 6; count of bases not matched to a gene: 5. This CDR3 has 15 residues. Germline V gives CDR1 MGHRA, CDR2 YSYEKL. For the CDR3, the DNA is TGCGCCAGCAGCCAAGATGGGGCTAGCGGGGATACGCAGTATTTT. Amino acids: CASSQDGASGDTQYF.

The CDR3 bases are TGTGCCAGCAGCTTAGTCCCGGGGAACACTGAAGCTTTCTTT. Protein: CASSLVPGNTEAFF. V gene TRBV11-2 combines with J gene TRBJ1-1; no reliable D call. Between the trimmed V and J ends, which lost 1 base and 1 base, there was a span of 7 bases. The CDR3 is 14 residues long. Germline V lookup: CDR1 SGHAT, CDR2 FQNNGV.

The J gene is TRBJ1-6, the V gene TRBV6-5; 10 positions match TRBD1. Trimming took 6 bases from V and 10 from J; bases not matched to a gene: 6. The CDR3 consists of 14 residues. Germline V gene lookup returns CDR1 MNHEY and CDR2 SVGAGI. The CDR3 region is CASSGDRGRSPLHF. The CDR3 DNA sequence: TGTGCCAGCAGCGGGGACAGGGGACGATCACCCCTCCACTTT.

This clone was seen a handful of times. The chain recombines TRBV2 with TRBJ1-5; D unclear. The CDR3 is made up of 13 amino acids. The V gene lost 6 bases and the J gene lost 2 bases, with 8 bases spanning the gap. CDR1 and CDR2 (germline): SNHLY, FYNNEI. This chain's CDR3 is CASRGSGNQPQHF. The DNA for the CDR3 is TGTGCCAGCAGAGGTAGCGGCAATCAGCCCCAGCATTTT.

In regard to this clone: At the DNA level, this CDR3 is encoded by other sequences in the same sample as well. This sequence joins TRBV5-6 and TRBJ2-5; 7 bases line up with TRBD2. CDR3 length: 15 residues. The J segment lost 4 bases and the V segment lost 1 base, leaving 7 bases of the junction unmatched. Germline assignment: CDR1 SGHDT and CDR2 YYEEEE. CDR3 in DNA: TGTGCCAGCAGCTTGAGGGCGGGGGTGACAGAGACCCAGTACTTC. It encodes CASSLRAGVTETQYF.

The chain recombines TRBV5-4 with TRBJ1-2; TRBD1 might be the D (5 bases). V was shortened by 0 bases and J by 0 bases, with 9 bases between the two germline ends. Germline V gene lookup returns CDR1 SGHNT and CDR2 YYREEE (reference sequence). The length of the CDR3 is 15 residues. The CDR3 DNA follows: TGTGCCAGCAGCTTGGTACAGGTTGCTAACTATGGCTACACCTTC. Translated: CASSLVQVANYGYTF.

The J gene is TRBJ2-7, the V gene TRBV11-2; 9 bases fit TRBD1. J was trimmed by 3 bases and V by 2 bases; bases with no gene match: 5. Germline lookup yields CDR1 SGHAT and CDR2 FQNNGV. The CDR3 runs to 15 residues. The DNA for the CDR3 is TGTGCCAGCAGCTTAACAGGGGGCGTCCACTACGAGCAGTACTTC. Translation: CASSLTGGVHYEQYF.